A single sample gave rise to the 17 T cell receptor beta chains below, sequenced in a study of PD-1 blockade in classical Hodgkin lymphoma. Relapse was seen in all patients after autologous stem cell transplantation, and brentuximab vedotin exposure was variable. The method was immunoSEQ multiplex PCR; TCRdb's version includes in-frame clones alone and lacks a portion of them. The table has about 17,000 clones, roughly 82% seen once; the top ten hold 27%. The source material was peripheral blood mononuclear cells (PBMCs), sampled before the second cycle of nivolumab. Receptor source: a human donor with classical Hodgkin lymphoma.

The chain couples TRBV2 to TRBJ2-7, with 7 bases aligning to TRBD1. This CDR3 is 15 amino acids long. The J segment lost 5 bases and the V segment lost 6 bases, leaving 13 bases of the junction unmatched. Germline V gene lookup returns CDR1 SNHLY and CDR2 FYNNEI. CDR3 in DNA: TGTGCCAGCAGACAGGGGACCCTACAAGGAAACGAGCAGTACTTC. This codes for CASRQGTLQGNEQYF.

V usage is TRBV5-1 and J usage is TRBJ1-1, with D hard to call. Trimming pared 6 bases from V and 5 bases from J, leaving 20 bases between. This CDR3 comprises 15 residues. Germline V gives CDR1 SGHRS, CDR2 YFSETQ. Written as DNA, the CDR3 is TGCGCCAGCATACCCGACATGGCGGCGGGAACTGAAGCTTTCTTT. Amino acid sequence: CASIPDMAAGTEAFF.

The chain has TRBV7-2 and TRBJ2-2; D remains unclear. The ends were cut back, 4 bases at V and 5 bases at J, with 11 bases in the middle. This CDR3 has 14 amino acids. Germline-derived CDR1 and CDR2 are SGHTA and FQGNSA. The DNA for the CDR3 is TGTGCCAGCAGCTCCGACCCTGGGACCGGGGAGCTGTTTTTT. Translating gives CASSSDPGTGELFF.

The CDR3 sequence: CSVGTGTGRNEQYF. The CDR3 nucleotides read TGCAGCGTTGGGACCGGGACAGGGAGGAACGAGCAGTACTTC. V gene TRBV29-1 combines with J gene TRBJ2-7, with 9 positions matching TRBD1. The V gene's germline CDR1 is SQVTM and CDR2 ANQGSEA. V lost 4 bases to trimming and J lost 5 bases; unmatched junction nucleotides: 9. The CDR3 loop spans 14 amino acids.

The sample holds a few counts of this clone. V gene TRBV9 combines with J gene TRBJ1-4, with 7 bases that match TRBD1. Germline trimming cut 5 bases from V and 6 bases from J; bases unmatched to any gene: 13. The CDR3 has 16 residues. Germline CDR1 and CDR2: SGDLS and YYNGEE. Here the CDR3 reads CASRQQGSGIDEKLFF. The DNA of the CDR3 is TGTGCCAGCAGGCAACAGGGGTCAGGAATTGATGAAAAACTGTTTTTT.

This sequence joins TRBV28 and TRBJ2-3; tentatively, D is TRBD1 (6 bases). This CDR3 region has 14 residues. V was trimmed by 1 base and J by 8 bases, leaving 13 bases between them. Looked up from germline, CDR1 is MDHEN and CDR2 is SYDVKM. CDR3 sequence reads: CASSLSRGAATQYF. The CDR3 DNA reads as TGTGCCAGCAGTTTATCCAGGGGTGCGGCTACGCAGTATTTT.

This chain connects TRBV15 to TRBJ2-5; D is ambiguous. V was trimmed by 0 bases and J by 5 bases, leaving 13 bases between them. This CDR3 has 15 residues. Germline lookup yields CDR1 LNHNV and CDR2 YYDKDF (reference sequence). The chain's CDR3 is CATSREKARRETQYF. For the CDR3, the DNA is TGTGCCACCAGCAGAGAGAAGGCTAGGCGGGAGACCCAGTACTTC.

The chain joins TRBV18 to TRBJ2-7; D is possibly TRBD2 (6 bases). The CDR3 length is 14 residues. Trimming left V 4 bases short and J 2 bases short, with 12 bases between. Germline V gene lookup returns CDR1 KGHSH and CDR2 LQKENI. CDR3 sequence (DNA): TGTGCCAGCTCACTGGGAGGACTCGCCTACGAGCAGTACTTC. The encoded protein is CASSLGGLAYEQYF.

This clone has just one count. The chain uses TRBV19 and TRBJ2-7; D remains ambiguous. CDR3 length: 12 residues. The V and J ends lost 5 bases and 1 base respectively, with 6 bases between them. CDR1 LNHDA and CDR2 SQIVND come from the germline V gene (reference sequence). DNA of the CDR3: TGTGCCAGTAGTTCGGGTTCCTACGAGCAGTACTTC. Translating gives CASSSGSYEQYF.

The rearrangement joins TRBV7-2 to TRBJ2-1; 8 bases line up with TRBD2. Trimming took 5 bases from V and 15 from J; bases not matched to a gene: 6. CDR3 length: 11 residues. Per germline, CDR1 SGHTA and CDR2 FQGNSA. CDR3 amino acids: CASSPGLVPFF. In nucleotides, the CDR3 is TGTGCCAGCAGCCCGGGACTAGTTCCGTTCTTC.

The chain is built from TRBV28 and TRBJ2-1; tentative D call: TRBD2 (7 bases). The CDR3 is 13 residues long. Germline assignment: CDR1 MDHEN and CDR2 SYDVKM. V was shortened by 6 bases and J by 7 bases, with 13 bases between the two germline ends. The CDR3 coding sequence is TGTGCCAGCAGAGGGGGGGCGGATAATGAGCAGTTCTTC. Protein product: CASRGGADNEQFF.

The V call is TRBV5-4, the J call TRBJ2-7, with D maybe TRBD1 (5 bases). V lost 5 bases and J 0 bases, leaving 9 bases between the germline ends. Germline CDR1 SGHNT, CDR2 YYREEE (reference sequence). The CDR3 totals 13 residues. CDR3 sequence (DNA): TGTGCCAGCAGGGACATCTCCTCCTACGAGCAGTACTTC. It encodes CASRDISSYEQYF.

V gene TRBV5-8 combines with J gene TRBJ2-3; 7 nucleotides align to TRBD2. Germline V CDR1 and CDR2: SGHTS, YDEGEE. The CDR3 has 15 residues. The V and J ends lost 2 bases and 1 base, in that order; junction bases with no gene match: 4. As DNA, the CDR3 is TGTGCCAGCAGCTTCCAGCGGGGACGCACAGATACGCAGTATTTT. Translation gives CASSFQRGRTDTQYF.

The chain combines TRBV14 with TRBJ1-2; 10 nucleotides align to TRBD1. The CDR3 has 14 residues. V shed 4 bases and J 8 bases; nucleotides not matched to a gene: 7. Looked up from germline, CDR1 is SGHDN and CDR2 is FVKESK. CDR3 protein: CASSLRQGAAGYTF. CDR3 DNA sequence: TGTGCCAGCAGCCTCAGACAGGGGGCGGCCGGCTACACCTTC.

The chain employs TRBV30 and TRBJ1-3, with a weak D call TRBD1 (6 bases). V lost 0 bases, J lost 0 bases, and 12 bases lay in between. Germline values: CDR1 GTSNPN, CDR2 SVGIG (reference sequence). The CDR3 has 16 amino acids. The CDR3 protein is CAWSVFRGGSGNTIYF. The CDR3 region has the DNA TGTGCCTGGAGTGTTTTCAGGGGAGGCTCTGGAAACACCATATATTTT.

This chain connects TRBV10-3 to TRBJ1-1; D remains unclear. With 0 bases removed from V and 7 bases from J, the gap between germline ends came to 9 bases. The CDR3 is 13 amino acids. The V gene's germline CDR1 is ENHRY and CDR2 SYGVKD. The CDR3 DNA reads as TGTGCCATCAGTGAGTCATTAGGGTTTGAAGCTTTCTTT. Amino acid sequence: CAISESLGFEAFF.

The CDR3 nucleotides are TGTGCCAGCAGCTCCGGGCTAGAGGGTTCCGAGCAGTACTTC. Translated, it gives CASSSGLEGSEQYF. V usage is TRBV7-7 and J usage is TRBJ2-7, with D possibly TRBD2 on 5 matching bases. Germline values: CDR1 SSHAT, CDR2 FNYEAQ (reference sequence). Deletions cut 4 bases from V and 6 bases from J, with 16 bases between. The CDR3 is 14 residues long.